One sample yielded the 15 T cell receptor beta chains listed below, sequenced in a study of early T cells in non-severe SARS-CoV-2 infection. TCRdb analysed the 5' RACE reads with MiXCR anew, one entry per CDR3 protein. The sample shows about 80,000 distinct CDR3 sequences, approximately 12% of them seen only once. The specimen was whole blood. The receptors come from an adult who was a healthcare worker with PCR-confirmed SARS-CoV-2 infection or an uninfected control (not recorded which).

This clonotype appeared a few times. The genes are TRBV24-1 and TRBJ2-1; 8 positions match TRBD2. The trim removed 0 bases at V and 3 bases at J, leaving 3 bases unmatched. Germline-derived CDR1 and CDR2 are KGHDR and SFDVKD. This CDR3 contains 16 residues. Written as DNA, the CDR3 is TGTGCCACCAGTGATTTGCGAGCGGGAGACTACAATGAGCAGTTCTTC. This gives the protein CATSDLRAGDYNEQFF.

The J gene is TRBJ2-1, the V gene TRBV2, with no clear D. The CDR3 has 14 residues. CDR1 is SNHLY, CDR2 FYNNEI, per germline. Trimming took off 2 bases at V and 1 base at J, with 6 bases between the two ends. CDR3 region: CASSENRSYNEQFF. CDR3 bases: TGTGCCAGCAGTGAAAACCGTTCCTACAATGAGCAGTTCTTC.

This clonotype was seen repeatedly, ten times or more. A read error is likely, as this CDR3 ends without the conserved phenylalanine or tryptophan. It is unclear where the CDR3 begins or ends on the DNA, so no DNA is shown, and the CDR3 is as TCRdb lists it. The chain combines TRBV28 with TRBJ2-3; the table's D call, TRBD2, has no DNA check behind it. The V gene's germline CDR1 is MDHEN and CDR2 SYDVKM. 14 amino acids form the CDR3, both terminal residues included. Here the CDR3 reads CASSLLHLGGLEFI.

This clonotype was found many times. Here the CDR3 DNA reads TGTGCCAGCAGCGTAGCAGCGGGGAACACTGAAGCTTTCTTT. It yields the protein CASSVAAGNTEAFF. The chain carries TRBV9 and TRBJ1-1, with no clear D. The CDR3 consists of 14 residues. CDR1 is SGDLS, CDR2 YYNGEE, per germline. V lost 0 bases and J 1 base, leaving 7 bases between the germline ends.

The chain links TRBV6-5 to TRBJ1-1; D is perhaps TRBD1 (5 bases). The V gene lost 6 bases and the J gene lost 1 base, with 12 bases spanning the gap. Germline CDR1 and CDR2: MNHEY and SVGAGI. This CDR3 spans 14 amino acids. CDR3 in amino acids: CASSPGTSNTEAFF. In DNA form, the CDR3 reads TGTGCCAGCAGCCCCGGGACCTCGAACACTGAAGCTTTCTTT.

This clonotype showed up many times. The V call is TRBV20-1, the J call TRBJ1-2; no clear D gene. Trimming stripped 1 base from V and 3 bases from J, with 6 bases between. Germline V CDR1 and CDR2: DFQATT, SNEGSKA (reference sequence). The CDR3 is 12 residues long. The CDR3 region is CSARVTDYGYTF. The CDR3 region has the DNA TGCAGTGCTAGAGTAACAGACTATGGCTACACCTTC.

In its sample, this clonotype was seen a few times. The CDR3 coding sequence is TGCGCCAGCAGCCTAGCGGCCACAGATACGCAGTATTTT. Protein: CASSLAATDTQYF. V usage is TRBV4-1 and J usage is TRBJ2-3; tentative D call: TRBD2 (6 bases). Germline CDR1 reads MGHRA; CDR2 reads YSYEKL. V shed 4 bases and J shed 2 bases, with 7 bases lying between them. The CDR3 totals 13 residues.

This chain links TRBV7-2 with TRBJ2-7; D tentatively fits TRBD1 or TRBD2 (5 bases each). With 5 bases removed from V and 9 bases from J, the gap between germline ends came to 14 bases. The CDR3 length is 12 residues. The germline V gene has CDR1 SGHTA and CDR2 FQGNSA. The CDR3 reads CASSPGPGRQYF. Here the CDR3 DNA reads TGTGCCAGCAGCCCGGGACCCGGAAGGCAGTACTTC.

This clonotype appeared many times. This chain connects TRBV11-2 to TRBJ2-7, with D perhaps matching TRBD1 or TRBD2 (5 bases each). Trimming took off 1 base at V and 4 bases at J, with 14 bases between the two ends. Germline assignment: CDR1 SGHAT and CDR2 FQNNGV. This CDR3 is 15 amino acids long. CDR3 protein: CASSLVAEGWYEQYF. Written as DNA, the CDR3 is TGTGCCAGCAGCTTAGTAGCTGAGGGGTGGTACGAGCAGTACTTC. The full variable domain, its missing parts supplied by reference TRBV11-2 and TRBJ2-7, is EAGVAQSPRYKIIEKRQSVAFWCNPISGHATLYWYQQILGQGPKLLIQFQNNGVVDDSQLPKDRFSAERLKGVDSTLKIQPAKLEDSAVYLCASSLVAEGWYEQYFGPGTRLTVT.

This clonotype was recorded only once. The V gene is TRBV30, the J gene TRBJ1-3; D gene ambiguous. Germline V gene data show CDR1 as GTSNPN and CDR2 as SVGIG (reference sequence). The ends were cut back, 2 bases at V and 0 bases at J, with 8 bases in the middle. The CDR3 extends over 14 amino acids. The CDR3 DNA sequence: TGTGCCTGGAGTTGGGATACCTCTGGAAACACCATATATTTT. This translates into CAWSWDTSGNTIYF.

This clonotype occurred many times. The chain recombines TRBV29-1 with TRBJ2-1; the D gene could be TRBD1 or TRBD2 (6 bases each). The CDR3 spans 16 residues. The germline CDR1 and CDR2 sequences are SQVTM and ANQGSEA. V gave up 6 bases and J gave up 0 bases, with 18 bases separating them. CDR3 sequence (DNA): TGCAGCGTGAGGGGGGTGGGCGGTAGCTCCTACAATGAGCAGTTCTTC. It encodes CSVRGVGGSSYNEQFF.

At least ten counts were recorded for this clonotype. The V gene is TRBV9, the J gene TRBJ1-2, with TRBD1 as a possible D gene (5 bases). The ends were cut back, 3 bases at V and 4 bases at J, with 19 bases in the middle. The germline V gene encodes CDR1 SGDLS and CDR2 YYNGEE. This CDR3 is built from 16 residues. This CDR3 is CASSADEDRYSYGYTF. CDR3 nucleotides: TGTGCCAGCAGCGCCGACGAAGACAGATATTCCTATGGCTACACCTTC. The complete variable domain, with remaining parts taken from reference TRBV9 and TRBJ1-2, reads DSGVTQTPKHLITATGQRVTLRCSPRSGDLSVYWYQQSLDQGLQFLIQYYNGEERAKGNILERFSAQQFPDLHSELNLSSLELGDSALYFCASSADEDRYSYGYTFGSGTRLTVV.

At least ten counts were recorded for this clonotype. The CDR3 spells CASSQDEGINQPQHF. CDR3 nucleotide sequence: TGTGCCAGCAGCCAAGATGAGGGGATTAATCAGCCCCAGCATTTT. The J gene is TRBJ1-5, the V gene TRBV3-1, with a possible D match to TRBD1 (5 bases). V lost 0 bases, J lost 4 bases, and 10 bases lay in between. CDR1 LGHDT and CDR2 YNNKEL come from the germline V gene (reference sequence). The CDR3 has 15 residues.

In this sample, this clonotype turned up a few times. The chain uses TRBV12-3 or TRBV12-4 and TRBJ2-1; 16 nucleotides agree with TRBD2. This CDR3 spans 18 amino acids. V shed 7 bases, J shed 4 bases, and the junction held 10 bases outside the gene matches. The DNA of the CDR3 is TGTGCCAGCACCCCGGGACTAGCGGGAGGGCACGGGTACAATGAGCAGTTCTTC. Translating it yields CASTPGLAGGHGYNEQFF.

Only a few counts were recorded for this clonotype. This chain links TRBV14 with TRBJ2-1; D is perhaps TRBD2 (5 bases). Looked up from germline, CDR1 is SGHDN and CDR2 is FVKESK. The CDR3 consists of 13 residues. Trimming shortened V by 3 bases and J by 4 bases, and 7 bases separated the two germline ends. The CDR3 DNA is TGTGCCAGCAGCCAGACTATATACAATGAGCAGTTCTTC. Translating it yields CASSQTIYNEQFF. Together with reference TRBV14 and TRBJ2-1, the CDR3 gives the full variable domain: EAGVTQFPSHSVIEKGQTVTLRCDPISGHDNLYWYRRVMGKEIKFLLHFVKESKQDESGMPNNRFLAERTGGTYSTLKVQPAELEDSGVYFCASSQTIYNEQFFGPGTRLTVL.